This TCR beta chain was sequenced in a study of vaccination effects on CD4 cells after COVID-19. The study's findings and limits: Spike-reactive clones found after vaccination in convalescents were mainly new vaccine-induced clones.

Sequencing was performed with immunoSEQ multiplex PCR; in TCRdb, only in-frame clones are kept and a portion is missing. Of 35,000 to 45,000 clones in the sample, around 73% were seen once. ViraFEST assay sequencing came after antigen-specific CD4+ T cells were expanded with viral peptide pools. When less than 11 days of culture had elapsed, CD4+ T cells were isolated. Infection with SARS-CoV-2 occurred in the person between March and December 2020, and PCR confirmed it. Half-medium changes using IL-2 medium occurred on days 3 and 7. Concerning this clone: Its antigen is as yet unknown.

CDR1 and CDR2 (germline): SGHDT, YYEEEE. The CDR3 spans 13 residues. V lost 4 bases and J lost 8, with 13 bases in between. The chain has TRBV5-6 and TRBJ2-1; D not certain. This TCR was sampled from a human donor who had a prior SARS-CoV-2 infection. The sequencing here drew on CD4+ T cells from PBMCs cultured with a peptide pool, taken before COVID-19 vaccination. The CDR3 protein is CASSLRGLYEQFF. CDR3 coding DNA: TGTGCCAGCAGCCTCCGCGGTCTTTATGAGCAGTTCTTC.